This T cell receptor (beta chain) was identified in a study of regulatory T cells in long-lasting Graves disease. This clonotype appeared a few times. Sample time point: newly diagnosed GD, antithyroid drugs for less than 3 months. Making the TCR library involved RNA that had been extracted from PBMCs. An approximately 10-milliliter sample of peripheral blood was drawn into EDTA tubes. According to the study, TCR beta libraries were built with iRepertoire HTBI primers and CDR3-region Arm-PCR. Source study methods: Samples revealed approximately 60 TRBV and about 15 TRBJ segments. TCRdb processed the multiplex PCR reads anew with MiXCR; each CDR3 protein has one entry. For this entry, the V and J calls and clone size follow TCRdb and not the study's own pipeline. The sample holds approximately 400,000 distinct CDR3 sequences, 15% to 19% seen once. The specimen comprised peripheral blood mononuclear cells (PBMCs), sampled at new diagnosis, from a patient treated with antithyroid drugs. The receptor was isolated from a female donor with Graves disease.

The CDR3 sequence: CSARDSRGASNQPQHF. Here the CDR3 DNA reads TGCAGTGCTAGAGATAGTCGGGGGGCAAGCAATCAGCCCCAGCATTTT. The rearrangement uses TRBV20-1 and TRBJ1-5, with D possibly TRBD1 on 6 matching bases. Deletions cut 0 bases from V and 1 base from J, with 13 bases between. The CDR3 totals 16 residues. Germline assignment: CDR1 DFQATT and CDR2 SNEGSKA (reference sequence).